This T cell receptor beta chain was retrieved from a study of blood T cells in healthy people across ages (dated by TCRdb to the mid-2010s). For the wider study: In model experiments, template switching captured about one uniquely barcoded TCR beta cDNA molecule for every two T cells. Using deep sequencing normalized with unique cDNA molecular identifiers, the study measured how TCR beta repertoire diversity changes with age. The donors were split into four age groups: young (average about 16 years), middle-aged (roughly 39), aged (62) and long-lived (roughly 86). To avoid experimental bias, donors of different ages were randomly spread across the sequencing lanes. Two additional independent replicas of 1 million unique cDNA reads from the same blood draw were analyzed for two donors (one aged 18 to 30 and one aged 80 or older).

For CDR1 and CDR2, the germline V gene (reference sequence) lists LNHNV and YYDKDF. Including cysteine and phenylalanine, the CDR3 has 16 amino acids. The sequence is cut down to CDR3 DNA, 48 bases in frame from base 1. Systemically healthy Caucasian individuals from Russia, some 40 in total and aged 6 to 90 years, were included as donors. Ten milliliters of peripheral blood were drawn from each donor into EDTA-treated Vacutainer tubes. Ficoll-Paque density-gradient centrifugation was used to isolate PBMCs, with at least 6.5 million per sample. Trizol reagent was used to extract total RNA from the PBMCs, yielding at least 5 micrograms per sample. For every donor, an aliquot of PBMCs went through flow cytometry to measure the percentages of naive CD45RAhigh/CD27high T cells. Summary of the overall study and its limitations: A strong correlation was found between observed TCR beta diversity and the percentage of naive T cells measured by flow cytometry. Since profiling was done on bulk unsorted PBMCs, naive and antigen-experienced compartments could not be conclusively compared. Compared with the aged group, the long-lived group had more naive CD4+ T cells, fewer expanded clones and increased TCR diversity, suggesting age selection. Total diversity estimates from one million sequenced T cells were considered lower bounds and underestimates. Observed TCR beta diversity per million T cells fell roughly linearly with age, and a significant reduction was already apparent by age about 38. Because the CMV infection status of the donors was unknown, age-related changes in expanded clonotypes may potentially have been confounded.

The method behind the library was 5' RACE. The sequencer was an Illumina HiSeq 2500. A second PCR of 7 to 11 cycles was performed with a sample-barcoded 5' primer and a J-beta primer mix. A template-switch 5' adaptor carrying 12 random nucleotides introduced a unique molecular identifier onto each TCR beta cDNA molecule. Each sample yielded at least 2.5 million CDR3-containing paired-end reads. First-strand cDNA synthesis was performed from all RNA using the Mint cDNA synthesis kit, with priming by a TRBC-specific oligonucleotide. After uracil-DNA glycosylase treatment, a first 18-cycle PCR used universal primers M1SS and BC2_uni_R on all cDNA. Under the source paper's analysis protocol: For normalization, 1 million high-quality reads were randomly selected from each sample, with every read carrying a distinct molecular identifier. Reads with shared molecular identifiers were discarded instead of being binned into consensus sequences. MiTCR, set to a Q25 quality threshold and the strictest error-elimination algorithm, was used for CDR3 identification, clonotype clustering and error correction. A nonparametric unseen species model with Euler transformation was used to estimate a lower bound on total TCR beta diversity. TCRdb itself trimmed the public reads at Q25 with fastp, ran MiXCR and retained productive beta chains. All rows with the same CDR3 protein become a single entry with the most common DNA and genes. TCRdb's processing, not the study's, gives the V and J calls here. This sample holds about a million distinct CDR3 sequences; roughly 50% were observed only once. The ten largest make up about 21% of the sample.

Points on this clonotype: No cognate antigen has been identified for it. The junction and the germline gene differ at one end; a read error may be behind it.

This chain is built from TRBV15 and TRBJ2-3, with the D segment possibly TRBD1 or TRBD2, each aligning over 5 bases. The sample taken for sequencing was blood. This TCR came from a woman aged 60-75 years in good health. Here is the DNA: TGCGCCACCAGCAGAGAAAGGGACCCACAGGTAGATACGCAGTATTTT. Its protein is CATSRERDPQVDTQYF.